The clone carrying this T cell receptor (beta chain) was seen at least ten times. Trimming cost V 5 bases and J 5 bases; bases outside gene matches: 10. The CDR3 has 15 residues. In germline, CDR1 is MDHEN, CDR2 SYDVKM. These data come from a study of tumor-infiltrating lymphocytes in oesophageal squamous cell carcinoma. MiXCR was run by TCRdb on the PCR reads, yielding one entry per CDR3 protein. Seen here are some 16,000 distinct CDR3 sequences, roughly 55% observed once, and the top ten hold over 15%. The chain uses TRBV28 and TRBJ2-7; 9 bases agree with TRBD1. The sample consisted of esophageal tumor tissue. The sequence was obtained from a male donor with esophageal squamous cell carcinoma. CDR3 sequence (DNA): TGTGCCAGCAGTGCCCCCGGGACAGGGTCACACGAGCAGTACTTC. Its translation: CASSAPGTGSHEQYF.